The clone carrying this TCR beta chain has a count of ten or more. V lost 4 bases and J lost 8; bases outside the gene matches: 3. The CDR3 spans 12 residues. Looked up from germline, CDR1 is LGHNA and CDR2 is YNFKEQ. These data originate in a study of CD8+CD57+ T cells in acquired aplastic anemia. CDR3 and TCR beta VDJ profiling relied on a genomic DNA template. TCRdb reprocessed the reads via MiXCR and lists one record per CDR3 protein. Here the sample spans 110,000 or so distinct CDR3 sequences, around 53% being singletons. The gene calls are TRBV4-2 and TRBJ1-1, with 8 positions matching TRBD1. The source material was sorted CD4+, CD8+, or CD8+CD57+ T cells (not recorded which) from PBMCs. The TCR was taken from a human donor in good health, serving as a control. The CDR3, as DNA: TGTGCCAGCAGCCGGGGGGACAGGGAAGCTTTCTTT. It yields the protein CASSRGDREAFF.